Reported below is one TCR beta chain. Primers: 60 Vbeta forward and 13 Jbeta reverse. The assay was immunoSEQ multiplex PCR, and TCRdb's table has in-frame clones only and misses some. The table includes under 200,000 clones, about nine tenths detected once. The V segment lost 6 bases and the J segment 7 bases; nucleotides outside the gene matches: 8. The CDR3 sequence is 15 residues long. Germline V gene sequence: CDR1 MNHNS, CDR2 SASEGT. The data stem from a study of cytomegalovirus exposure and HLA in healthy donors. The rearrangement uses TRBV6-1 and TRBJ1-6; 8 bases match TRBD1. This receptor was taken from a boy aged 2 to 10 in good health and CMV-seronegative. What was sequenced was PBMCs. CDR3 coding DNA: TGTGCCAGCAGCCCAGGGGGCAAAGGGAATTCACCCCTCCACTTT. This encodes CASSPGGKGNSPLHF.